This T cell receptor (beta chain) was identified during a study of shared clonotypes between healthy human individuals. This CDR3 is 17 amino acids long. CDR1 SGDLS and CDR2 YYNGEE come from the germline V gene. J lost 6 bases, V lost 0 bases, and 10 bases had no gene match. Comment on this clone: Antigen unknown.

Study-wide findings and caveats: Since donors were few, the genetic and exposure-history diversity represented was limited.

The test was conducted at deep level. Sequencing used immunoSEQ multiplex PCR; TCRdb keeps in-frame clones, though not all of them. The table records fewer than 650,000 clones, 70% to 80% of them present only once. This rearrangement joins TRBV9 to TRBJ2-1; 9 bases fit TRBD2. This clonotype originated in a woman aged 40-49 years in good health. Some clones in this sample may be carry-over from other donors' samples. Source material: PBMCs. The CDR3 nucleotides are TGTGCCAGCAGCGTAGAAGGCGGGAGGGGTTTAGGCAATGAGCAGTTCTTC. The encoded protein is CASSVEGGRGLGNEQFF.